A selection of T cell receptor beta chains follows, all from one sample in a study of blood T cells in healthy people across ages. In TCRdb, the 5' RACE reads were re-called with MiXCR into one record per CDR3 protein. The sample consists of some 1.8 million distinct CDR3 sequences, 35% to 50% of them appearing once. The sequenced sample was blood. These receptors came from a human donor in good health. Both conserved end residues are part of each CDR3. The D gene is left open where the match is weak. Clone sizes are given selectively: once, few, many, or a class where the clone is expanded.

clone_size,cdr3_length,d_call,j_call,v_call,cdr3_nt,cdr3_aa
-,16,TRBD1,TRBJ2-7,TRBV11-1,TGTGCCAGCAGACACGGCGCAGGGGGTCATTTTGACGAGCAGTACTTC,CASRHGAGGHFDEQYF
few,17,-,TRBJ2-1,TRBV6-6,TGTGCCAGCAGCCCACGGCTTGGGGCTAGTTTCCACAATGAGCAGTTCTTC,CASSPRLGASFHNEQFF
few,12,TRBD1,TRBJ2-7,TRBV28,TGTGCCAGCAGTCGACAGGGGCTCGAGCAGTACTTC,CASSRQGLEQYF
-,13,-,TRBJ2-3,TRBV2,TGTGCCAGCAAGGGCAGGGTGGCAGATACGCAGTATTTT,CASKGRVADTQYF
few,15,-,TRBJ2-3,TRBV6-2/TRBV6-3,TGTGCCAGCAGTTACTCGATGGTAGGCACAGATACGCAGTATTTT,CASSYSMVGTDTQYF
once,14,-,TRBJ2-4,TRBV7-2,TGTGCCAGCAGCTTAGAGGCTGGCTACAATGAGCAGTACTTC,CASSLEAGYNEQYF
-,15,-,TRBJ1-6,TRBV6-1,TGTGCCAGCAGTGAAGTGAGCTCCTATAATTCACCCCTCCACTTT,CASSEVSSYNSPLHF
few,15,-,TRBJ2-6,TRBV6-5,TGTGCCAGCAGTTACTCGAGGCCTGGGGCCAACGTCCTGACTTTC,CASSYSRPGANVLTF
few,14,TRBD1,TRBJ2-5,TRBV6-6,TGTGCCGTCCAGGAAGGACAGGGGTTAAAGACCCAGTACTTC,CAVQEGQGLKTQYF
-,16,-,TRBJ1-3,TRBV6-4,TGTGCCAGCAGGGATAGGACGGGTTCCTCTGGAAACACCATATATTTT,CASRDRTGSSGNTIYF
few,13,-,TRBJ2-7,TRBV21-1,TGTGCCAGCAGCAAAGTACACGGTGTCGAGCAGTACTTC,CASSKVHGVEQYF